Listed below are T cell receptor beta chains from one sample, sequenced in a study of shared clonotypes between healthy human individuals. Clones were sequenced by immunoSEQ multiplex PCR, and TCRdb holds only the in-frame ones, with some missing. The table lists about 1,900,000 clones, about 95% of them singletons. The sample comprised naive CD8+ T cells sorted from blood. These receptors originate from a man aged 18 to 29 in good health. Each CDR3 is given with its conserved first and last residue. D genes are given only for firm matches. Clone size is shown for a subset of rows, as once, few, many or a class of expanded clone.

V	size	D	J	CDR3	DNA
TRBV5-6	once	TRBD1	TRBJ1-5	CASSGGSAGTGYSNQPQHF	TGTGCCAGCAGCGGGGGGTCGGCCGGGACAGGTTATAGCAATCAGCCCCAGCATTTT
TRBV7-9	once	NA	TRBJ2-7	CASSRRGGTAYEQYF	TGTGCCAGCAGCCGGCGCGGCGGGACAGCCTACGAGCAGTACTTC
TRBV6-5	NA	NA	TRBJ2-5	CASSYLGGETQYF	TGTGCCAGCAGTTACTTGGGGGGAGAGACCCAGTACTTC
TRBV6-5	NA	TRBD1	TRBJ2-7	CASSEDRFSYEQYF	TGTGCCAGCAGCGAGGACAGGTTCTCCTACGAGCAGTACTTC
TRBV15	NA	NA	TRBJ2-1	CATSPGVADEQFF	TGTGCCACCAGTCCCGGGGTAGCCGATGAGCAGTTCTTC
TRBV5-4	once	NA	TRBJ2-1	CASSLGGSDEQFF	TGTGCCAGCAGCTTGGGGGGATCCGATGAGCAGTTCTTC
TRBV30	once	NA	TRBJ1-5	CAWGRTAALEPQHF	TGTGCCTGGGGGAGGACAGCGGCCTTGGAGCCCCAGCATTTT
TRBV9	NA	NA	TRBJ2-5	CASSVGRETQETQYF	TGTGCCAGCAGCGTAGGTCGAGAAACTCAAGAGACCCAGTACTTC
TRBV5-1	NA	NA	TRBJ2-5	CASSLAPGETQYF	TGCGCCAGCAGCCTTGCCCCGGGAGAGACCCAGTACTTC
TRBV5-6	NA	NA	TRBJ1-5	CASSPHGQFQPQHF	TGTGCCAGCAGCCCCCATGGACAGTTTCAGCCCCAGCATTTT